Listed here are 20 T cell receptor beta chains from one sample, sequenced in a study of T cell responses to AZD1222 COVID-19 vaccine. The protocol was immunoSEQ multiplex PCR, while the TCRdb copy is restricted to in-frame clones and leaves out a portion. Among 95,000 to 100,000 clones, about 90% were seen once, and the ten largest hold roughly 24%. The sample here was peripheral blood, taken on day 0 of AZD1222 vaccination. The origin of the receptors is an adult in good health.

This chain uses TRBV7-9 with TRBJ2-5; TRBD1 agrees at 10 bases. V trimming: 4 bases; J trimming: 3 bases; junction bases outside the gene matches: 2. This CDR3 spans 14 amino acids. The germline gives CDR1 SEHNR, CDR2 FQNEAQ (reference sequence). CDR3 nucleotides: TGTGCCAGCAGCTCCGGACAGGGGGAAGAGACCCAGTACTTC. Its protein is CASSSGQGEETQYF.

The V and J genes are TRBV25-1 and TRBJ1-5, with 7 bases fitting TRBD1. With 6 bases clipped from V and 0 bases from J, the junction kept 2 bases outside the gene matches. The CDR3 runs 14 residues. Germline CDR1 and CDR2: MGHDK and SYGVNS. CDR3 sequence: CASSQGGSNQPQHF. The CDR3, as DNA: TGTGCCAGCAGCCAGGGGGGTAGCAATCAGCCCCAGCATTTT.

The genes are TRBV7-8 and TRBJ2-1, with D tentatively TRBD1 (6 bases). The CDR3 extends over 17 amino acids. Germline loops: CDR1 SGHVS, CDR2 FQNEAQ. V was trimmed by 1 base and J by 5 bases, leaving 18 bases between them. DNA of the CDR3: TGTGCCAGCAGCTTAGACACAGGGTGGATGAGCCACAATGAGCAGTTCTTC. This codes for CASSLDTGWMSHNEQFF. Full variable domain (remainder filled in from reference TRBV7-8 and TRBJ2-1): GAGVSQSPRYKVAKRGQDVALRCDPISGHVSLFWYQQALGQGPEFLTYFQNEAQLDKSGLPSDRFFAERPEGSVSTLKIQRTQQEDSAVYLCASSLDTGWMSHNEQFFGPGTRLTVL.

The V and J genes are TRBV7-9 and TRBJ1-1; TRBD1 agrees at 7 bases. Germline trimming cut 4 bases from V and 12 bases from J; bases unmatched to any gene: 11. The germline CDR1 and CDR2 sequences are SEHNR and FQNEAQ (reference sequence). This CDR3 spans 13 amino acids. The CDR3, as DNA: TGTGCCAGCAGCTCCGAACCGACAGGGAAAACTTTCTTT. This sequence encodes CASSSEPTGKTFF.

V is TRBV28 and J is TRBJ1-5; D possibly corresponds to TRBD1 (6 bases). CDR1 MDHEN and CDR2 SYDVKM come from the germline V gene. Trimming removed 0 bases from V and 0 bases from J, with 15 bases in between. CDR3 size: 18 residues. The CDR3 protein is CASSLWGGAQYSNQPQHF. As DNA, the CDR3 is TGTGCCAGCAGTTTATGGGGGGGGGCCCAATATAGCAATCAGCCCCAGCATTTT.

The V call is TRBV5-6, the J call TRBJ2-1; 12 nucleotides line up with TRBD2. After removal of 4 bases from V and 3 bases from J, the junction contained 5 bases not matched to a gene. The germline CDR1 and CDR2 sequences are SGHDT and YYEEEE. This CDR3 contains 16 residues. In nucleotides, the CDR3 is TGTGCCAGCAGCCGACGGACTAGCGGGATCTACAATGAGCAGTTCTTC. It translates to CASSRRTSGIYNEQFF.

The chain uses TRBV4-3 and TRBJ2-7; 12 nucleotides align to TRBD2. Germline lookup yields CDR1 LGHNA and CDR2 YSLEER. The CDR3 has 16 amino acids. J lost 5 bases, V lost 2 bases, and 7 bases had no gene match. CDR3 loop: CASSQRSSGRADEQYF. Written as DNA, the CDR3 is TGCGCCAGCAGCCAACGCTCTAGCGGGAGGGCCGACGAGCAGTACTTC.

In its sample, this clone was seen once. This rearrangement joins TRBV18 to TRBJ2-5; the D is unclear. Germline CDR1 is KGHSH and CDR2 is LQKENI. Trimming removed 2 bases at V and 4 bases at J, with 8 bases between. The CDR3 extends over 13 amino acids. The DNA for the CDR3 is TGTGCCAGCTCACCATCCTGGGGAGAGACCCAGTACTTC. It specifies CASSPSWGETQYF.

The rearrangement links TRBV21-1 to TRBJ2-3; the table names TRBD2, a call not compared with the DNA. TRBV21-1 is an annotated pseudogene. This CDR3 is 16 amino acids long. This chain's CDR3 is CASSPPASGRPDTQYF. DNA of the CDR3: TGTGCCAGCAGCCCTCCTGCTAGCGGGAGACCAGATACGCAGTATTTT.

The CDR3, as DNA: TGTGCCAGCAGCGGACGGAACACTGAAGCTTTCTTT. Residues: CASSGRNTEAFF. This sequence joins TRBV27 and TRBJ1-1; D not certain. The CDR3 loop spans 12 amino acids. Germline V gene lookup returns CDR1 MNHEY and CDR2 SMNVEV (reference sequence). The ends were cut back, 6 bases at V and 1 base at J, with 6 bases in the middle.

In regard to this clone: At one boundary the junction diverges from the germline segment, which might be a read error. This chain links TRBV7-7 with TRBJ2-1; D gene ambiguous. The V gene's germline CDR1 is SSHAT and CDR2 FNYEAQ (reference sequence). There are 15 residues in the CDR3. The chain's CDR3 is CASSLILSSYNEQFF. The CDR3 DNA reads as TGTGCTAGCAGCTTGATATTAAGCTCCTACAATGAGCAGTTCTTC.

V gene TRBV6-1 combines with J gene TRBJ1-2, with D perhaps matching TRBD1 (6 bases). The V end lost 6 bases, the J end lost 8 bases, and 13 bases lay between the germline ends. The CDR3 covers 12 residues. Germline V gene sequence: CDR1 MNHNS, CDR2 SASEGT. This chain's CDR3 is CASRAGENGYTF. CDR3 nucleotide sequence: TGTGCCAGCAGGGCAGGGGAAAACGGCTACACCTTC.

The CDR3, as DNA: TGTGCCAGCAGCCCAAAGGGCACCGGGGAGCTGTTTTTT. As protein: CASSPKGTGELFF. The V call is TRBV11-3, the J call TRBJ2-2; no firm D call. CDR3 size: 13 residues. Looked up from germline, CDR1 is SGHNT and CDR2 is YENEEA. The V end was cut by 5 bases, the J end by 4 bases, with 8 bases between.

The V call is TRBV5-1, the J call TRBJ1-5; a possible D gene is TRBD1 (6 bases). V lost 0 bases and J lost 8, with 12 bases in between. The CDR3 runs to 14 residues. Germline V gives CDR1 SGHRS, CDR2 YFSETQ. CDR3 sequence reads: CASSLVGAGEPQHF. The CDR3 DNA reads as TGCGCCAGCAGCTTGGTGGGCGCAGGGGAGCCCCAGCATTTT.

The rearrangement uses TRBV27 and TRBJ1-6; D is ambiguous. The CDR3 is 13 amino acids. Germline CDR1 is MNHEY and CDR2 is SMNVEV (reference sequence). With 3 bases removed from V and 12 bases from J, the gap between germline ends came to 12 bases. The CDR3 is CASSFNSLRPLHF. As DNA, the CDR3 is TGTGCCAGCAGTTTTAATTCCTTGCGACCCCTCCACTTT.

The rearrangement uses TRBV4-2 and TRBJ1-5; D gene unclear. Between the trimmed V and J ends, which lost 0 bases and 3 bases, there was a span of 12 bases. CDR1 and CDR2 (germline): LGHNA, YNFKEQ. This CDR3 has 16 residues. CDR3 loop: CASSQDFGQFNQPQHF. CDR3 nucleotide sequence: TGTGCCAGCAGCCAAGATTTCGGGCAGTTCAATCAGCCCCAGCATTTT.

The chain recombines TRBV19 with TRBJ2-7; 7 nucleotides match TRBD2. The CDR3 totals 15 residues. The germline CDR1 and CDR2 sequences are LNHDA and SQIVND (reference sequence). V lost 9 bases to trimming and J lost 4 bases; unmatched junction nucleotides: 15. CDR3 DNA sequence: TGTGCCAGCAACCGCGGGCTAGCGGATGTTTACGAGCAGTACTTC. It encodes CASNRGLADVYEQYF.

Points on this clone: The junction departs from the called germline gene at one end, perhaps through a read error. V is TRBV12-3 or TRBV12-4 and J is TRBJ2-7; TRBD1 is a possible D gene (6 bases). The CDR3 sequence is 13 residues long. The chain's CDR3 is CASSLAGAPELNF. CDR3 nucleotides: TGTGCCAGCAGTTTAGCGGGGGCTCCTGAATTAAACTTC.

The V call is TRBV27, the J call TRBJ2-7; 8 nucleotides agree with TRBD1. The CDR3 covers 15 residues. CDR1 is MNHEY, CDR2 SMNVEV, per germline (reference sequence). Trimming removed 5 bases from V and 1 base from J; junction bases left unmatched: 7. The CDR3 nucleotides are TGTGCCAGCAGTCCCCGACAGGGGAGATCCTACGAGCAGTACTTC. Translating it yields CASSPRQGRSYEQYF.

The chain is built from TRBV6-2 or TRBV6-3 and TRBJ2-7, with TRBD2 matching over 11 bases. The CDR3 contains 16 residues. Trimming cost V 2 bases and J 6 bases; bases outside gene matches: 9. The germline gives CDR1 MNHEY, CDR2 SVGEGT. The CDR3 region has the DNA TGTGCCAGCAGTTACGTCGGTAGCGGGAGGGCCACCGAGCAGTACTTC. Protein: CASSYVGSGRATEQYF.